The 2 T cell receptor beta chains reported below all come from one sample, sequenced in a study of OX40 agonist ivuxolimab in advanced cancers. Clones were read by immunoSEQ multiplex PCR, and TCRdb kept only the in-frame ones, dropping some. Found here are 37,000 or so clones, 74% of them singletons; the top ten hold about a fifth. The input for sequencing was CD4+ or CD8+ T cells sorted from blood, taken in a trial of the OX40 agonist ivuxolimab. Receptor source: an adult with an advanced solid tumor such as melanoma, head and neck, liver or kidney cancer.

This clone has just a few counts. The rearrangement links TRBV5-1 to TRBJ1-2, with 9 bases that match TRBD1. Per germline, CDR1 SGHRS and CDR2 YFSETQ. This CDR3 region has 14 residues. The junction had 3 bases not matched to a gene; V was cut back by 4 bases and J by 2 bases. CDR3 in DNA: TGCGCCAGCAGCGGGACAGGGATCAACTATGGCTACACCTTC. Its translation is CASSGTGINYGYTF.

This clone was detected a few times. This chain uses TRBV2 with TRBJ1-5; no clear D. Per germline, CDR1 SNHLY and CDR2 FYNNEI. CDR3 length: 12 residues. Deletions cut 4 bases from V and 9 bases from J, with 10 bases between. CDR3 sequence: CASSGDLRPQHF. The CDR3 DNA reads TGTGCCAGCAGTGGCGACCTGAGGCCCCAGCATTTT.